This TCR beta chain was captured by sequencing in a study of blood T cell repertoires in COVID-19. About the research overall: From the United States, Italy and Spain came samples of acute and convalescent COVID-19. The cDNA or gDNA used as material had been derived from T cells, B-cell-depleted T cells, or PBMCs.

Per the study methods: Estimated nucleated cell counts came from reference gene primer amplification. Profiling relied on immunoSEQ multiplex PCR, and the TCRdb table lists in-frame clones only, not all of them. For V, J and clone size, that table is used; D and trimming come from the DNA. This sample has roughly 110,000 clones, with about 85% found just once. Per germline, CDR1 LGHDT and CDR2 YNNKEL (reference sequence). The CDR3 loop spans 15 amino acids. V was pared by 2 bases and J by 0 bases, with 8 bases between. The sequence was collected from a man aged 45-65 years with acute or convalescent COVID-19. The chain links TRBV3-1 (or the pseudogene TRBV3-2) to TRBJ1-3; perhaps TRBD1 as D (5 bases). The sequenced sample consisted of peripheral blood. The CDR3 DNA reads TGTGCCAGCAGCCAAAGGAGGGGCTCTGGAAACACCATATATTTT. It translates to CASSQRRGSGNTIYF.